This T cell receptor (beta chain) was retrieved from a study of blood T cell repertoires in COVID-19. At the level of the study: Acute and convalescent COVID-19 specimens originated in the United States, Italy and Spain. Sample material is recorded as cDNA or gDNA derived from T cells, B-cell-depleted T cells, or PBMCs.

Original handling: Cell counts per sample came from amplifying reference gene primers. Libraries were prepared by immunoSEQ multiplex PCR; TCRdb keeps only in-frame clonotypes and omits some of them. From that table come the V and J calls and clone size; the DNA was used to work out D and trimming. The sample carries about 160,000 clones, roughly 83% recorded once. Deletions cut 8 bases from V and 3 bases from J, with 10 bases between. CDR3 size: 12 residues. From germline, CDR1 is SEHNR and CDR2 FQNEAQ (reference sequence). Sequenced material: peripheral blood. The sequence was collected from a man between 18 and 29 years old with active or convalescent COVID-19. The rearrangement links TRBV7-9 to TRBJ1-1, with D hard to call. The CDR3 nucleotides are TGTGCCAGCCTGGAGGATGACACTGAAGCTTTCTTT. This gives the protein CASLEDDTEAFF. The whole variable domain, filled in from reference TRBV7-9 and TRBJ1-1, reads DTGVSQNPRHKITKRGQNVTFRCDPISEHNRLYWYRQTLGQGPEFLTYFQNEAQLEKSRLLSDRFSAERPKGSFSTLEIQRTEQGDSAMYLCASLEDDTEAFFGQGTRLTVV.